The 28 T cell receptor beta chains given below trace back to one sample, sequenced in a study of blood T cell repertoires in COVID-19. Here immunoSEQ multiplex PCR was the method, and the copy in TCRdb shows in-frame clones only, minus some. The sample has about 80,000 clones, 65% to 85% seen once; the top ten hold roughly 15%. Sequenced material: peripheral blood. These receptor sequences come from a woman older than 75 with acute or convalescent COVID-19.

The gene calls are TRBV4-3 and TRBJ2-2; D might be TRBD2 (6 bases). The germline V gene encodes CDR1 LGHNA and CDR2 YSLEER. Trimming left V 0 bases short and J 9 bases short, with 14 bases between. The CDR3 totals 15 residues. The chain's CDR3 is CASSQDQASDRELFF. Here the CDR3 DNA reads TGCGCCAGCAGCCAAGATCAGGCTAGCGACAGGGAGCTGTTTTTT.

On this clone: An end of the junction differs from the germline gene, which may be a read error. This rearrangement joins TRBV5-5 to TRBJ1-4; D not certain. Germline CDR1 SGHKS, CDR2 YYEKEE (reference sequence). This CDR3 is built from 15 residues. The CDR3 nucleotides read TGTGCCAGCAGCCCGTTGCACAGCTATAATGAAGAACTGTTTTTT. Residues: CASSPLHSYNEELFF. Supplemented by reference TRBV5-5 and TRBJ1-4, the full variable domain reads DAGVTQSPTHLIKTRGQQVTLRCSPISGHKSVSWYQQVLGQGPQFIFQYYEKEERGRGNFPDRFSARQFPNYSSELNVNALLLGDSALYLCASSPLHSYNEELFFGSGTQLSVL.

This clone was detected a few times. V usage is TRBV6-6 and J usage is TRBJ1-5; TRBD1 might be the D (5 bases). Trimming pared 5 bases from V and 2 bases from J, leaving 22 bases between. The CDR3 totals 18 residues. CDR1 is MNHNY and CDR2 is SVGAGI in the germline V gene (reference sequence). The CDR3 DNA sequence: TGTGCCAGCAGTCCCCAGGAAGTTGGGGCGATCGGCAATCAGCCCCAGCATTTT. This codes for CASSPQEVGAIGNQPQHF.

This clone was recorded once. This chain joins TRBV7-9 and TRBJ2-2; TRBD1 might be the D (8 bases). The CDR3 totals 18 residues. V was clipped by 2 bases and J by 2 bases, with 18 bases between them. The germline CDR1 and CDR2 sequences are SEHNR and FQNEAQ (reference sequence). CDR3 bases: TGTGCCAGCAGCTTAAGCGGGACAGGACACTTTAACACCGGGGAGCTGTTTTTT. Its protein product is CASSLSGTGHFNTGELFF.

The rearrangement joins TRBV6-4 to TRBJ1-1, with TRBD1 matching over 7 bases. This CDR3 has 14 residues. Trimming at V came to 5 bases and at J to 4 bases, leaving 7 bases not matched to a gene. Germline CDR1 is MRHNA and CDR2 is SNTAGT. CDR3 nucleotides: TGTGCCAGCAGTAGACAGGGATGGGGCACTGAAGCTTTCTTT. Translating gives CASSRQGWGTEAFF.

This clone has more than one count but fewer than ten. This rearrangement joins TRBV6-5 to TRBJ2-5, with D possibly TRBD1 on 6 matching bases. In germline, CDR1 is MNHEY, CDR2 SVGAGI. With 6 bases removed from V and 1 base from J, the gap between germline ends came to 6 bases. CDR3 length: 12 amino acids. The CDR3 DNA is TGTGCCAGCAGGGACAGCCAAGAGACCCAGTACTTC. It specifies CASRDSQETQYF.

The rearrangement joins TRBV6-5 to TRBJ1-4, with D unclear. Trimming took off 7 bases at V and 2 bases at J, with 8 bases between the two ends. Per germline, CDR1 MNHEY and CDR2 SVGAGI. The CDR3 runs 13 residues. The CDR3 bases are TGTGCCAGCAAAGCGGGGACTAATGAAAAACTGTTTTTT. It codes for CASKAGTNEKLFF.

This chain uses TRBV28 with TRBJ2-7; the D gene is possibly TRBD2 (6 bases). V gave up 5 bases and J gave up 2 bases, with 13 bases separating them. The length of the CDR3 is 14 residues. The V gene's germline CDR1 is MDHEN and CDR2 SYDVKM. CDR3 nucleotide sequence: TGTGCCAGCAGTATAGCGGAGCCGCCCTACGAGCAGTACTTC. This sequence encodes CASSIAEPPYEQYF.

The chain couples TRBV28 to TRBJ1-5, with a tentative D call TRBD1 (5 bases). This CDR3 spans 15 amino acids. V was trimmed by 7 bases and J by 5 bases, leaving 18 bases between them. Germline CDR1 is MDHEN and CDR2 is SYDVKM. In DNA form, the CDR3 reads TGTGCCAGCACCAACAAGGGCAGGGTCCATCAGCCCCAGCATTTT. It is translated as CASTNKGRVHQPQHF. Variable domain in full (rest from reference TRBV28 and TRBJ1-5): DVKVTQSSRYLVKRTGEKVFLECVQDMDHENMFWYRQDPGLGLRLIYFSYDVKMKEKGDIPEGYSVSREKKERFSLILESASTNQTSMYLCASTNKGRVHQPQHFGDGTRLSIL.

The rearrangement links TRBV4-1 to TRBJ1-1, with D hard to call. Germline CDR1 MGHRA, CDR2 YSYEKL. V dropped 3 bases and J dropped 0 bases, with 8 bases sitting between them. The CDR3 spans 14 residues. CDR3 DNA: TGCGCCAGCAGCCAGTCCAGGTTGAACACTGAAGCTTTCTTT. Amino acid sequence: CASSQSRLNTEAFF.

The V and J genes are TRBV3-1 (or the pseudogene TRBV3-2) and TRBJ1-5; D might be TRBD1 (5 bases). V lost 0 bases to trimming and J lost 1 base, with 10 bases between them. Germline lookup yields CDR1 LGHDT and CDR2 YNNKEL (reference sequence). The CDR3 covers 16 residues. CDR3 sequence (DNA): TGTGCCAGCAGCCAAGATCTCGCAGGGAGCAATCAGCCCCAGCATTTT. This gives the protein CASSQDLAGSNQPQHF.

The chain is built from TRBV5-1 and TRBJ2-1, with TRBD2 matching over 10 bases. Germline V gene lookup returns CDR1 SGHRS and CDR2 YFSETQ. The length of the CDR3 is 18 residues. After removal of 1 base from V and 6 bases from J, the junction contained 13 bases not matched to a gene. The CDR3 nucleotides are TGCGCCAGCAGCTTGCGTTCAGCGGGGGGGCTTTTTAGCAATGAGCAGTTCTTC. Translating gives CASSLRSAGGLFSNEQFF.

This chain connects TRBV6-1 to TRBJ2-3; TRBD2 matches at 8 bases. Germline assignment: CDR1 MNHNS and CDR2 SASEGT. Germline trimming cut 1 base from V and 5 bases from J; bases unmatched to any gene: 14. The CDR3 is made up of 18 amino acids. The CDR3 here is CASSEELAGRAYGDTQYF. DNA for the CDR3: TGTGCCAGCAGTGAAGAATTAGCGGGGCGGGCCTACGGAGATACGCAGTATTTT.

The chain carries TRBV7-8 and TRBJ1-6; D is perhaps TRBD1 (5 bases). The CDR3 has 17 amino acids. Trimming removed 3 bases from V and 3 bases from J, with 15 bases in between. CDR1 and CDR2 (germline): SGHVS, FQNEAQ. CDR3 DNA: TGTGCCAGCAGCTTCCTCATACAGGCTGACTATAATTCACCCCTCCACTTT. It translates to CASSFLIQADYNSPLHF. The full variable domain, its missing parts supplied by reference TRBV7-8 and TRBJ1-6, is GAGVSQSPRYKVAKRGQDVALRCDPISGHVSLFWYQQALGQGPEFLTYFQNEAQLDKSGLPSDRFFAERPEGSVSTLKIQRTQQEDSAVYLCASSFLIQADYNSPLHFGNGTRLTVT.

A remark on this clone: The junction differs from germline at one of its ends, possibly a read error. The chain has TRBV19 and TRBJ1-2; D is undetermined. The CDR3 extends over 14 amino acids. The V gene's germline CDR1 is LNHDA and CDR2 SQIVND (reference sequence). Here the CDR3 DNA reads TGTGCCAGTAGAATAGGGCCCGGGGACTATGGCTACACCTTC. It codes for CASRIGPGDYGYTF.

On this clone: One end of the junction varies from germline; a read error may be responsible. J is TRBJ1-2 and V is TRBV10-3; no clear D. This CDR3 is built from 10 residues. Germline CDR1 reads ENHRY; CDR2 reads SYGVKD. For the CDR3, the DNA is TGTGCCATCGGCACCGGGAGACTCTCCTTC. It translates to CAIGTGRLSF.

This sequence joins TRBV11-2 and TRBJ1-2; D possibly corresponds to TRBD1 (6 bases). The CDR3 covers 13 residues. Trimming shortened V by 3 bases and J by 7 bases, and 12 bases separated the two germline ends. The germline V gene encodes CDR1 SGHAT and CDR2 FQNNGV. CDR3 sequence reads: CASSLRGLTGYTF. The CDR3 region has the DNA TGTGCCAGCAGCTTGAGGGGGTTGACTGGCTACACCTTC.

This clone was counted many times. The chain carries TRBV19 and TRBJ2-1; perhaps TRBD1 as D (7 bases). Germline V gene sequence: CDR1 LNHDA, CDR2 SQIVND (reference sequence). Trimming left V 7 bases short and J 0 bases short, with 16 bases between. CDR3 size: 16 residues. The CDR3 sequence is CASIGGQQSSYNEQFF. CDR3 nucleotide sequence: TGTGCCAGTATCGGGGGACAGCAAAGCTCCTACAATGAGCAGTTCTTC.

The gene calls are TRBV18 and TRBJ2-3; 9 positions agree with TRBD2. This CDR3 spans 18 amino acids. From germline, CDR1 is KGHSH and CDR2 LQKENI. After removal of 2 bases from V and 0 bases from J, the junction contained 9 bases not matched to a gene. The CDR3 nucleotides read TGTGCCAGCTCACCAAAAGTTAGCGGGGGCCCCAGCACAGATACGCAGTATTTT. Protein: CASSPKVSGGPSTDTQYF.

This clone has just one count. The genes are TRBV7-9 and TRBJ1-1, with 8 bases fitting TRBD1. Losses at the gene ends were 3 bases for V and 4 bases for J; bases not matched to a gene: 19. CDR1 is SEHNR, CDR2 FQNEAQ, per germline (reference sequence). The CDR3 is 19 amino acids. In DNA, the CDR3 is TGTGCCAGCAGCTTCCTCAGGACAGGGACACAAAGAACGAGCACTGAAGCTTTCTTT. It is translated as CASSFLRTGTQRTSTEAFF.

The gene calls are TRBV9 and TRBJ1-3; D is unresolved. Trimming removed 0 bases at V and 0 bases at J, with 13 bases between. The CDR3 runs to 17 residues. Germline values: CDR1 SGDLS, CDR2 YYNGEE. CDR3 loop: CASSVGVVGISGNTIYF. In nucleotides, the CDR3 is TGTGCCAGCAGCGTAGGAGTAGTGGGCATCTCTGGAAACACCATATATTTT.

The CDR3 DNA reads as TGTGCCACCAGCGGACAGGGTAGCGGCGGCTACACCTTC. It encodes CATSGQGSGGYTF. The gene calls are TRBV24-1 and TRBJ1-2; 8 nucleotides align to TRBD1. The J segment lost 8 bases and the V segment lost 7 bases, leaving 8 bases of the junction unmatched. CDR3 length equals 13 residues. Germline loops: CDR1 KGHDR, CDR2 SFDVKD.

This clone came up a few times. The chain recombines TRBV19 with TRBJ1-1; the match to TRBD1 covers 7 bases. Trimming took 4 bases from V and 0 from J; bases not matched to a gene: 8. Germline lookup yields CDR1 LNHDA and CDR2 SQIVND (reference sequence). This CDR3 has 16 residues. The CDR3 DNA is TGTGCCAGTAGTACCCGGGACAGAACAATGAACACTGAAGCTTTCTTT. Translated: CASSTRDRTMNTEAFF.

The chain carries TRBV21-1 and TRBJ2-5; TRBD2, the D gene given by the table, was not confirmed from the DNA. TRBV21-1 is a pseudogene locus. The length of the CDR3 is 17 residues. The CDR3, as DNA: TGTGCCAGCAGCAAGAGAGACCTAGCGGGGGACCAAGAGACCCAGTACTTC. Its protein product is CASSKRDLAGDQETQYF.

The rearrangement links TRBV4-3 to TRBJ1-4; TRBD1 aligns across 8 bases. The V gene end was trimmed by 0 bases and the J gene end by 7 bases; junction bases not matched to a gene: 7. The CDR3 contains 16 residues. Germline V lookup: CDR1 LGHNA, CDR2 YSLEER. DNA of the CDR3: TGCGCCAGCAGCCAAGATCAGAGACAGGGGCGTGAAAAACTGTTTTTT. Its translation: CASSQDQRQGREKLFF.

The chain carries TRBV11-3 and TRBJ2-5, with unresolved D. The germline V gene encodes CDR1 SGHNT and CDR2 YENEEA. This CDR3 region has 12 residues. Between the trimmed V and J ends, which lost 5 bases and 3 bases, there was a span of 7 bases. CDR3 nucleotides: TGTGCCAGCAGCCCCGGAGAAGAGACCCAGTACTTC. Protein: CASSPGEETQYF.

CDR3 amino acids: CASSLRSRTEAFF. The CDR3 nucleotides are TGTGCCAGCTCACTTCGGAGTCGAACTGAAGCTTTCTTT. The chain joins TRBV18 to TRBJ1-1; no definite D call. V was clipped by 4 bases and J by 5 bases, with 11 bases between them. The CDR3 runs 13 residues. Per the germline V gene, CDR1 is KGHSH and CDR2 is LQKENI.

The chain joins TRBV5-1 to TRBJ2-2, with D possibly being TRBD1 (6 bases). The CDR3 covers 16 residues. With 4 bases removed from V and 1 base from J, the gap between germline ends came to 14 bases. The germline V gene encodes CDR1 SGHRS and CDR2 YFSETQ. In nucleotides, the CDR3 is TGCGCCAGCAGCCCCCCGGGACAAAAGAACACCGGGGAGCTGTTTTTT. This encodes CASSPPGQKNTGELFF. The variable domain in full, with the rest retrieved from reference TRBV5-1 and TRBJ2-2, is KAGVTQTPRYLIKTRGQQVTLSCSPISGHRSVSWYQQTPGQGLQFLFEYFSETQRNKGNFPGRFSGRQFSNSRSEMNVSTLELGDSALYLCASSPPGQKNTGELFFGEGSRLTVL.